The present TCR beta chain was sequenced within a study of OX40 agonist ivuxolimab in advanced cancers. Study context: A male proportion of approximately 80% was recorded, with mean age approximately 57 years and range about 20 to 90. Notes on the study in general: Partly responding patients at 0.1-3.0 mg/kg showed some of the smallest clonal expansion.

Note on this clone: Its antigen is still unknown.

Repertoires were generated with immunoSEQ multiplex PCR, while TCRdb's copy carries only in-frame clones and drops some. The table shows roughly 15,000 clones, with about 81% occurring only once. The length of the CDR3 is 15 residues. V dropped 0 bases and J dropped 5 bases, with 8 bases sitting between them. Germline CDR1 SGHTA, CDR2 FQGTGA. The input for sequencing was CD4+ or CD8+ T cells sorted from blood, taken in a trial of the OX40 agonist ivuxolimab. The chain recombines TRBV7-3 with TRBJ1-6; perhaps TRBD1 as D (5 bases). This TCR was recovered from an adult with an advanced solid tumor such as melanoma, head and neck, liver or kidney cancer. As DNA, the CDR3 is TGTGCCAGCAGCTTAACGGAAGGGGATAATTCACCCCTCCACTTT. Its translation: CASSLTEGDNSPLHF.